One sample yielded the 8 T cell receptor beta chains listed below, sequenced in a study of blood T cell repertoires in COVID-19. Clones were read by immunoSEQ multiplex PCR, and TCRdb kept only the in-frame ones, dropping some. The data show around 380,000 clones, roughly 77% seen once. The source material was peripheral blood. The receptors were sampled from a human donor with acute or convalescent COVID-19. The donor label of this sample is uncertain.

Many counts were recorded for this clone. The rearrangement uses TRBV15 and TRBJ2-4; 9 positions match TRBD1. With V trimmed by 5 bases and J by 9 bases, 8 bases remained unmatched. Germline CDR1 LNHNV, CDR2 YYDKDF (reference sequence). The CDR3 is 14 residues long. The CDR3 region has the DNA TGTGCCACCAGCTCACAGGGGGCCTCGGGCATTCAGTACTTC. This translates into CATSSQGASGIQYF.

J is TRBJ2-7 and V is TRBV28; 10 nucleotides match TRBD2. There are 17 residues in the CDR3. Trimming at V came to 4 bases and at J to 3 bases, leaving 12 bases not matched to a gene. In germline, CDR1 is MDHEN, CDR2 SYDVKM. In DNA, the CDR3 is TGTGCCAGCAGTTCCAGTTACCCAGCGGGAGGGAGCTACGAGCAGTACTTC. Amino acids: CASSSSYPAGGSYEQYF.

V is TRBV7-9 and J is TRBJ2-2; no definite D call. Trimming removed 3 bases from V and 9 bases from J, with 17 bases in between. The V gene's germline CDR1 is SEHNR and CDR2 FQNEAQ (reference sequence). The CDR3 has 15 amino acids. The CDR3 nucleotides read TGTGCCAGCAGCTTTCGTTCAGAGCTTAGCCGGGAGCTGTTTTTT. Amino acid sequence: CASSFRSELSRELFF. Looking up the rest from reference TRBV7-9 and TRBJ2-2 gives the full variable domain: DTGVSQNPRHKITKRGQNVTFRCDPISEHNRLYWYRQTLGQGPEFLTYFQNEAQLEKSRLLSDRFSAERPKGSFSTLEIQRTEQGDSAMYLCASSFRSELSRELFFGEGSRLTVL.

V and J are TRBV6-4 and TRBJ1-6; 9 positions agree with TRBD1. The CDR3 is 13 amino acids. The V segment lost 9 bases and the J segment 10 bases; nucleotides outside the gene matches: 7. CDR1 and CDR2 (germline): MRHNA, SNTAGT. CDR3: CASSGTGKSPLHF. The CDR3 DNA sequence: TGTGCCAGTTCGGGGACAGGGAAATCACCCCTCCACTTT.

V and J are TRBV29-1 and TRBJ1-4; D might be TRBD1 (6 bases). CDR1 and CDR2 (germline): SQVTM, ANQGSEA. The V gene lost 5 bases and the J gene lost 7 bases, with 17 bases spanning the gap. The CDR3 runs 14 residues. The CDR3 reads CSVRLQGGSEKLFF. In nucleotides, the CDR3 is TGCAGCGTTCGGCTACAGGGTGGTAGTGAAAAACTGTTTTTT.

The chain links TRBV6-5 to TRBJ2-7; no definite D call. Looked up from germline, CDR1 is MNHEY and CDR2 is SVGAGI. This CDR3 has 16 residues. The V and J ends lost 0 bases and 0 bases respectively, with 12 bases between them. The CDR3 loop is CASSYSSFSSSYEQYF. DNA of the CDR3: TGTGCCAGCAGTTACTCGAGTTTTTCGAGCTCCTACGAGCAGTACTTC.

V and J are TRBV14 and TRBJ1-2; D is possibly TRBD1 (5 bases). This CDR3 comprises 13 residues. Trimming removed 3 bases from V and 3 bases from J, with 8 bases in between. Per germline, CDR1 SGHDN and CDR2 FVKESK. The CDR3 DNA is TGTGCCAGCAGCCAGGAGGGGTACTATGGCTACACCTTC. The encoded protein is CASSQEGYYGYTF.

The J gene is TRBJ1-2, the V gene TRBV5-8, with 9 nucleotides matching TRBD1. Germline values: CDR1 SGHTS, CDR2 YDEGEE. The CDR3 extends over 12 amino acids. J lost 9 bases, V lost 2 bases, and 2 bases had no gene match. The CDR3 bases are TGTGCCAGCAGCTTACAGGGGGCTCGCTACACCTTC. This sequence encodes CASSLQGARYTF.